These T cell receptor beta chains were read from a single sample in a study of human T cells and chemical hapten exposure. TCRdb re-derived calls from the RACE reads in MiXCR, one entry per CDR3 protein. The table has 75,000 to 100,000 distinct CDR3 sequences, around an eighth seen once. The source was whole blood, collected in connection with sensitization to the hapten diphenylcyclopropenone (DPC). Source of these receptors: a woman aged 40 to 55 with alopecia areata. Some clones in this sample may be carry-over from other donors' samples. The CDR3 runs from the conserved cysteine through the conserved F or W. Fields, in order: J gene, D gene, clone size, V gene, CDR3 DNA, CDR3 protein. The D gene is left open where the match is weak. Expanded clones are given a class, and other clones once, few, many or no size at all.

TRBJ2-7 | TRBD2 | . | TRBV4-3 | TGCGCCAGCAGCCAAGATGGAGGCGGGAGTTTCCCCGAGCAGTACTTC | CASSQDGGGSFPEQYF
TRBJ2-3 | TRBD1 | few | TRBV11-2 | TGTGCCAGCAGCTTTCGACAGGGGGCTACAGATACGCAGTATTTT | CASSFRQGATDTQYF
TRBJ2-7 | TRBD2 | many | TRBV3-1 | TGTGCCAGCAGCCCTCCGACTAGCGGGTCTTCCTACGAGCAGTACTTC | CASSPPTSGSSYEQYF
TRBJ2-1 | . | . | TRBV7-8 | TGTGCCAGCAGACGACTAGTGAATGAGCAGTTCTTC | CASRRLVNEQFF
TRBJ1-1 | . | few | TRBV10-3 | TGTGCCATCAGGAGCCGGACAGCTAACACTGAAGCTTTCTTT | CAIRSRTANTEAFF
TRBJ2-6 | . | . | TRBV18 | TGTGCCAGCTCATCTATTACAGGGCCTGGGGCCAACGTCCTGACTTTC | CASSSITGPGANVLTF
TRBJ1-2 | . | . | TRBV10-3 | TGTGCCATCAGCCAACGACAGGACTATGGCTACACCTTC | CAISQRQDYGYTF
TRBJ2-1 | TRBD2 | . | TRBV12-3/TRBV12-4 | TGTGCCAGCAGACCGGGACTAGGGAATAACAATGAGCAGTTCTTC | CASRPGLGNNNEQFF
TRBJ2-5 | . | few | TRBV29-1 | TGCAGCGTTGGGGCCGGGGCCCAAGAGACCCAGTACTTC | CSVGAGAQETQYF
TRBJ1-2 | . | . | TRBV28 | TGTGCCAGCAGTTTATCGACGGATCTGAGGACCACCTTC | CASSLSTDLRTTF
TRBJ2-5 | . | . | TRBV7-6 | TGTGCCAGCAGCTTAGCGAGCCTAGCAGAAGAGACCCAGTACTTC | CASSLASLAEETQYF
TRBJ2-1 | . | . | TRBV6-1 | TGTGCCAGCAGTGCCGAGCAGGGAACAGGCAATGAGCAGTTCTTC | CASSAEQGTGNEQFF
TRBJ2-4 | . | . | TRBV7-3 | TGTGCCAGCAGCTTTAGCGCCGGGCTGGGGGACATTCAGTACTTC | CASSFSAGLGDIQYF
TRBJ1-1 | . | few | TRBV20-1 | TGCAGTGCTAGAGATGTGGGGGGCGGTAACACTGAAGCTTTCTTT | CSARDVGGGNTEAFF
TRBJ2-3 | TRBD1 | many | TRBV28 | TGTGCCAGCAGTTCCCCGGGGACAGGGATTAGCACAGATACGCAGTATTTT | CASSSPGTGISTDTQYF
TRBJ1-6 | . | many | TRBV12-3/TRBV12-4 | TGTGCCAGCAGGGGCAGCCAAAATTCACCCCTCCACTTT | CASRGSQNSPLHF
TRBJ1-5 | . | . | TRBV5-5 | TGTGCCAGCACCCGGGGTCCGGGGGGGGCACCAGGCAATCAGCCCCAGCATTTT | CASTRGPGGAPGNQPQHF
TRBJ1-2 | . | . | TRBV4-2 | TGTGCCAGCAGCCAGGCCAGGGATTTGCATGGCTACACCTTC | CASSQARDLHGYTF
TRBJ1-1 | . | few | TRBV12-3/TRBV12-4 | TGTGCCAGCAGTTTCCTGGGGACTTTGAACACTGAAGCTTTCTTT | CASSFLGTLNTEAFF
TRBJ2-3 | . | . | TRBV5-1 | TGCGCCAGCTCATCTGGTCAACCAGGGACAGATACGCAGTATTTT | CASSSGQPGTDTQYF
TRBJ1-2 | . | . | TRBV20-1 | TGCAGTGCTAATATAAGGACTACTAACTATGGCTACACCTTC | CSANIRTTNYGYTF
TRBJ1-5 | . | once | TRBV20-1 | TGCAGTGCTTCACAGGGACGGGGCAATCAGCCCCAGCATTTT | CSASQGRGNQPQHF
TRBJ2-1 | . | few | TRBV6-5 | TGTGCCAGCGGCCTGGGGGCAGCGGGGCAGTTCTTC | CASGLGAAGQFF
TRBJ1-1 | TRBD1 | many | TRBV7-6 | TGTGCCAGCAGCTTAGGAGGACAGGGGATGAACACTGAAGCTTTCTTT | CASSLGGQGMNTEAFF
TRBJ2-3 | . | . | TRBV5-1 | TGCGCCAGCAGCATCGGGACTAGCACAGATACGCAGTATTTT | CASSIGTSTDTQYF
TRBJ2-5 | . | . | TRBV14 | TGTGCCAGCAGCCAAGATGGAGGGATTATAAGACAAGAGACCCAGTACTTC | CASSQDGGIIRQETQYF
TRBJ2-7 | . | few | TRBV28 | TGTGCCAGCAGTTTAGGGATAGCGGAGACCTACGAGCAGTACTTC | CASSLGIAETYEQYF
TRBJ1-5 | . | many | TRBV7-9 | TGTGCCAGCAGCTTAGCGATGGAGGATCAGCCCCAGCATTTT | CASSLAMEDQPQHF
TRBJ2-3 | TRBD1 | few | TRBV2 | TGTGCCAGCCGCCGACAGGGAATATTAGATACGCAGTATTTT | CASRRQGILDTQYF
TRBJ2-3 | . | . | TRBV27 | TGTGCCAGCAGCTTGCAGGGGGGGCACACAGATACGCAGTATTTT | CASSLQGGHTDTQYF
TRBJ2-1 | . | . | TRBV6-6 | TGTGCCAGCGGCGAGGGAGCCCGCAATGAGCAGTTCTTC | CASGEGARNEQFF